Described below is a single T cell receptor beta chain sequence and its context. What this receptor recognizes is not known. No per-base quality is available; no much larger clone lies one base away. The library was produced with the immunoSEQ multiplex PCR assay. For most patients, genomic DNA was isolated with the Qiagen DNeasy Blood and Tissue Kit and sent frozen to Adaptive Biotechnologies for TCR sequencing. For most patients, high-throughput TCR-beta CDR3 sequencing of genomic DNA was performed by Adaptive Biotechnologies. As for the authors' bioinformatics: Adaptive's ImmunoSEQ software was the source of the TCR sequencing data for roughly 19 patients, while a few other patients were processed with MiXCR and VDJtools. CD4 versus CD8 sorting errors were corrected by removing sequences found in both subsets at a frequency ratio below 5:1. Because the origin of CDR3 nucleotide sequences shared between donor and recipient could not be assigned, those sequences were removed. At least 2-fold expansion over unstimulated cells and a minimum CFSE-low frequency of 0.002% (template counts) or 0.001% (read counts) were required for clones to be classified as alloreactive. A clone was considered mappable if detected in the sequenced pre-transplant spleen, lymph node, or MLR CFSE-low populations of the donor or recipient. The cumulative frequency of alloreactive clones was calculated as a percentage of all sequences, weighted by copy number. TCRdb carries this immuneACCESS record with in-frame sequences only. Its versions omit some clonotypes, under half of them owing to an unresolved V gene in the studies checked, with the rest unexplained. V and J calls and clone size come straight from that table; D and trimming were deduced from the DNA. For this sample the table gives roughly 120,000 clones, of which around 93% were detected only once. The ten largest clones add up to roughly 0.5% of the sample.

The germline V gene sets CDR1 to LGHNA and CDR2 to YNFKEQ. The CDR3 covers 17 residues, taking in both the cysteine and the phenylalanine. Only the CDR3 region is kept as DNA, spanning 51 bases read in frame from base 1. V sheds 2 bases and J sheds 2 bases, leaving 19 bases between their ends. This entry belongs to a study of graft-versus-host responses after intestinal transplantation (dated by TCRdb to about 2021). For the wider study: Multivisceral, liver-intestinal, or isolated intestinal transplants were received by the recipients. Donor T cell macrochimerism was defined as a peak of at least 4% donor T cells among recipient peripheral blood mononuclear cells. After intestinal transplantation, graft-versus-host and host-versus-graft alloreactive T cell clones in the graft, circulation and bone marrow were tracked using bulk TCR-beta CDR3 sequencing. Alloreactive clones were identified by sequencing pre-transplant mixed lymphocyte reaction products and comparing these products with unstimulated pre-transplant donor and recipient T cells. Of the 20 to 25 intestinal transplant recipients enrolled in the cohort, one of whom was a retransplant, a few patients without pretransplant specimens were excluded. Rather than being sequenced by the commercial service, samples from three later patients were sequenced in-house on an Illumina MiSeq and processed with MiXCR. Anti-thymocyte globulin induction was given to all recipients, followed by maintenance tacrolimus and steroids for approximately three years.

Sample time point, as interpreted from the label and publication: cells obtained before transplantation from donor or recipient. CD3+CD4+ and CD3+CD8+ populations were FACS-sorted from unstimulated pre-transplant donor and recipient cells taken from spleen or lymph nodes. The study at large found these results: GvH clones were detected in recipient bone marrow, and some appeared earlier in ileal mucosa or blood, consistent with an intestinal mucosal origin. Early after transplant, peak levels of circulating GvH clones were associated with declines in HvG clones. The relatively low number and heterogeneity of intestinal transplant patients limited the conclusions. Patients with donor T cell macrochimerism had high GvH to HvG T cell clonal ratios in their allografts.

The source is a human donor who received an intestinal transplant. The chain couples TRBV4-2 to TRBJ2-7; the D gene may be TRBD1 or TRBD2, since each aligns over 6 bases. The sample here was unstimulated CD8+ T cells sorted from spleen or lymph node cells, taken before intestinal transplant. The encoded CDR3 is CASSQIRTGAPTYEQYF. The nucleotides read TGTGCCAGCAGCCAAATTCGGACGGGGGCGCCTACCTACGAGCAGTACTTC.